This TCR beta chain originates from a study of CD8 T cells in Susac syndrome (dated by TCRdb to the late 2010s). With regard to the full study: Whether CD8+ T cell activation and differentiation in Susac syndrome was antigen driven was tested using repertoire sequencing. Broader findings and caveats from the paper: The number of individuals in the TCR sequencing and HLA analysis was recognized as being relatively small.

RNA was extracted using the RNeasy kit, and about 0.45 to 1 ug of the RNA was reverse transcribed with random hexamers. The immunoSEQ multiplex PCR assay, which covers 54 Vbeta and 13 Jbeta segments, was used to amplify TCR beta CDR3 regions. To correct PCR amplification bias, a synthetic template baseline was used for both primer optimization and computational correction. As for the authors' bioinformatics: Reads were annotated to V, D and J genes per IMGT and analyzed with immunoSEQ Analyzer, keeping only productive sequences. To calculate clonality, Shannon entropy was normalized by log2 of the number of productive unique sequences and then subtracted from one. Public and private clones were assessed among the 100 most prevalent clones of each patient and control. Clones were defined as Susac-specific if absent from the healthy and MS cohorts, from around 1,000 published viral clones and from other ImmuneACCESS disease sequences. The public reads were run again by TCRdb, first through fastp at Q25 and then through MiXCR, and only productive beta chains were kept. Records with the same CDR3 protein are collapsed into one entry carrying the most frequent genes and DNA. The V and J calls and clone size are TCRdb's, not the authors'. This sample gives 200,000 to 250,000 distinct CDR3 sequences in total; 95% of them show up just once. The top ten constitute 0.08% to 0.095% of the sample.

The junction shows trimming of 0 bases on V and 4 bases on J, plus 15 bases between the germline ends. CDR1 and CDR2, looked up from the germline V gene (reference sequence), are DFQATT and SNEGSKA. From its cysteine to its phenylalanine, the CDR3 spans 15 amino acids. The entry retains the CDR3 DNA only, 45 bases that are in frame from base 1. Peripheral blood CD8+ and CD4+ T cells from healthy donors, Susac syndrome patients and multiple sclerosis patients were profiled using high-throughput TCR beta sequencing. Treatment-naive patients with stable or active relapsing-remitting disease fulfilling revised McDonald criteria were used as multiple sclerosis controls. CD8+ TEMRA cells were enriched by FACS, while bulk CD8+ and CD4+ T cells were purified by magnetic negative isolation. Blood was drawn into EDTA tubes, processed within 24 hours, and PBMCs were isolated by density gradient centrifugation. PBMCs intended for TCR sequencing were cryopreserved in liquid nitrogen and thawed later in a water bath at 37 degrees C. Purity of sorted or isolated CD4+, CD8+ and CD8+ TEMRA cells was at least 90%.

Comments on this clonotype: The specificity of this receptor is unknown. Base quality data are lacking; no much larger clone is found one base away.

This receptor was obtained from a human donor with multiple sclerosis. Rearrangement joined TRBV20-1 to TRBJ1-2, with no D gene named confidently. Sample: CD4+ T cells from PBMCs. The DNA is as follows: TGCAGTGCTAGAGATGTCGCGGCCCAGAGCTATGGCTACACCTTC. Its protein product is CSARDVAAQSYGYTF.